This is a list of T cell receptor beta chains from one sample in a study of blood T cell repertoires in COVID-19. Produced via immunoSEQ multiplex PCR; TCRdb's table is partial and in-frame only. The table lists 150,000 or so clones, around nine tenths of them singletons. What was sequenced was peripheral blood. The receptors stem from a man in his 60s with COVID-19, enrolled during active disease. Both conserved end residues are part of each CDR3. D genes are given only for firm matches. Clone size is shown for a subset of rows, as once, few, many or a class of expanded clone.

size | J | V | D | DNA | CDR3
once | TRBJ1-1 | TRBV18 | TRBD1 | TGTGCCAGCTCACCACTAGCCAGGGGGGACGCTGAAGCTTTCTTT | CASSPLARGDAEAFF
. | TRBJ2-7 | TRBV23-1 | TRBD2 | TGCGCCAGCAGTCCATGCGGCTTTAATCGGGGGGCCTACGAGCAGTACTTC | CASSPCGFNRGAYEQYF
few | TRBJ1-1 | TRBV6-2/TRBV6-3 | TRBD1 | TGTGCCAGCAGTTCAGAGGGGACAGGTATGCGACGAGCTTTCTTT | CASSSEGTGMRRAFF
. | TRBJ2-7 | TRBV28 | TRBD1 | TGTGCCAGCAGTCTCACCGGGACAGGATATTACGAGCAGTACTTC | CASSLTGTGYYEQYF
. | TRBJ2-5 | TRBV7-9 | TRBD2 | TGTGCCAGCAGCTTGGGACTAGCAGAAGAGACCCAGTACTTC | CASSLGLAEETQYF
. | TRBJ1-5 | TRBV10-3 | TRBD1 | TGTGCCATCAATGCGGGACAGAATCAGCCCCAGCATTTT | CAINAGQNQPQHF
. | TRBJ2-1 | TRBV7-9 | . | TGTGCCAGCAGCTTAGGAATTACAAATGAGCAGTTCTTC | CASSLGITNEQFF
. | TRBJ1-2 | TRBV10-3 | . | TGTGCCATCAGCCCGATCAGTAACTATGGCTACACCTTC | CAISPISNYGYTF
. | TRBJ2-5 | TRBV27 | TRBD1 | TGTGCCAGCAGTTTATCGTGGACAGGGGAGCAGGAGACCCAGTACTTC | CASSLSWTGEQETQYF
. | TRBJ1-1 | TRBV3-1/TRBV3-2 | TRBD1 | TGTGCCAGCAGCCTGGGGACAGGGAAAGCTTTCTTT | CASSLGTGKAFF
. | TRBJ1-2 | TRBV2 | . | TGTGCCAGCACCCGGAGGAACTCAGGGAGGTATGGCTACACCTTC | CASTRRNSGRYGYTF
. | TRBJ2-5 | TRBV19 | . | TGTGCCAGTAGTATAGGGGGACTGGGGTTAAGTGAGACCCAGTACTTC | CASSIGGLGLSETQYF
. | TRBJ1-6 | TRBV14 | . | TGTGCCAGCAGCCGGGGGGGCCCCCTCCACTTT | CASSRGGPLHF
. | TRBJ2-1 | TRBV5-1 | . | TGCGCCAGCAGCTTGGGACAGCCGGGTCGGGATGAGCAGTTCTTC | CASSLGQPGRDEQFF
. | TRBJ2-3 | TRBV18 | TRBD1 | TGTGCCAGCTCACCTCAGGGGGCGGGTGGCACAGATACGCAGTATTTT | CASSPQGAGGTDTQYF
. | TRBJ2-4 | TRBV6-4 | TRBD2 | TGTGCCAGCAGTGAACGTGGCGGGAGTAGGTTGGTGACCAAAAACATTCAGTACTTC | CASSERGGSRLVTKNIQYF
. | TRBJ1-1 | TRBV24-1 | . | TGTGCCACCAGTGATCCGGGACAGAACACTGAAGCTTTCTTT | CATSDPGQNTEAFF
. | TRBJ1-1 | TRBV5-1 | . | TGCGCCAGCAGCTTGGGGGACTACGGGGGAGACACTGAAGCTTTCTTT | CASSLGDYGGDTEAFF
. | TRBJ1-2 | TRBV27 | TRBD1 | TGTGCCAGCAGTTCGCCGGGACAGGCTAACTATGGCTACACCTTC | CASSSPGQANYGYTF
. | TRBJ2-5 | TRBV10-3 | . | TGTGCCATCAGTGAGTCCCAGGTAGACGAGACCCAGTACTTC | CAISESQVDETQYF
. | TRBJ2-7 | TRBV5-1 | . | TGCGCCAGCAGCTTGGGCAGGGTAGCACCCTACGAGCAGTACTTC | CASSLGRVAPYEQYF
. | TRBJ2-6 | TRBV18 | . | TGTGCCAGCTCACGGCAGGGCAACTCTGGGGCCAACGTCCTGACTTTC | CASSRQGNSGANVLTF
. | TRBJ1-5 | TRBV6-4 | TRBD1 | TGTGCCAGCAGTCCCCAGGGGGCCGCTCAGCCCCAGCATTTT | CASSPQGAAQPQHF
few | TRBJ1-1 | TRBV6-5 | . | TGTGCCAGCTCTATCGGGGGGGCTTCGTCTGAAGCTTTCTTT | CASSIGGASSEAFF
. | TRBJ1-1 | TRBV6-5 | . | TGTGCCAGCCCAGCGGGGGTGAACACTGAAGCTTTCTTT | CASPAGVNTEAFF
. | TRBJ1-1 | TRBV9 | . | TGTGCCAGCAGCGTAGTCCGGAACACTGAAGCTTTCTTT | CASSVVRNTEAFF
. | TRBJ2-1 | TRBV4-2 | TRBD2 | TGTGCCAGCAGCCAAGACTCGCTAGCGGGAGGGGAGCAGTTCTTC | CASSQDSLAGGEQFF
. | TRBJ2-1 | TRBV7-3 | TRBD1 | TGTGCCAGCAGCTTAGCCCCCCCGGGACAGACTTACAATGAGCAGTTCTTC | CASSLAPPGQTYNEQFF
. | TRBJ2-3 | TRBV24-1 | . | TGTGCCACCAGTGACGTAGAGGGGGTCACAGATACGCAGTATTTT | CATSDVEGVTDTQYF
. | TRBJ1-2 | TRBV6-2/TRBV6-3 | . | TGTGCCAGCAGTTACTCCCCACAGATTAACTATGGCTACACCTTC | CASSYSPQINYGYTF
. | TRBJ2-2 | TRBV5-5 | . | TGTGCCAGCAGCTCTTCCGGGATTTACACCGGGGAGCTGTTTTTT | CASSSSGIYTGELFF
. | TRBJ1-1 | TRBV7-2 | TRBD1 | TGTGCCAGCAGCTTAAGATGGGACAGGGTATACACTGAAGCTTTCTTT | CASSLRWDRVYTEAFF
. | TRBJ1-5 | TRBV7-8 | . | TGTGCCAGCAGCTTAAAGGGGATAGGCAATCAGCCCCAGCATTTT | CASSLKGIGNQPQHF
. | TRBJ1-5 | TRBV19 | TRBD1 | TGTGCCAGTAGTCAAGAGACAGGGGCCGCGAGTCCTCAGCCCCAGCATTTT | CASSQETGAASPQPQHF
. | TRBJ1-1 | TRBV6-6 | . | TGTGCCAGCAGTTACTACCCGGGGGGAATGAACACTGAAGCTTTCTTT | CASSYYPGGMNTEAFF
. | TRBJ1-1 | TRBV10-3 | . | TGTGCCATCAGTGAGTTGGAGGGGCTGCACACTGAAGCTTTCTTT | CAISELEGLHTEAFF
. | TRBJ2-2 | TRBV5-1 | . | TGCGCCAGCAGCTTGGAAGGGGGACAATTGAGCACCGGGGAGCTGTTTTTT | CASSLEGGQLSTGELFF
. | TRBJ1-6 | TRBV7-3 | . | TGTGCCAGCAGCAGCGACGGGGGCTATAATTCACCCCTCCACTTT | CASSSDGGYNSPLHF
few | TRBJ1-6 | TRBV7-2 | TRBD1 | TGTGCCAGCAGCCCCGGACAGGGTAATTCACCCCTCCACTTT | CASSPGQGNSPLHF
. | TRBJ2-3 | TRBV7-8 | . | TGTGCCACTTCAGGAACGACGGAAGATACGCAGTATTTT | CATSGTTEDTQYF